This TCR beta chain was documented in a study of cytotoxic CD8 clonotypes in ibrutinib-treated CLL. Turning to the study itself: By median roughly 5.5 years, approximately 12 had progressed and around 14 stayed remitted; responses had been 2 complete and about 25 partial. Study results and limitations: The clonality rise at ibrutinib response reflected private clonotype expansion. Clonality went up at ibrutinib response and then declined back toward baseline at progression.

This CDR3 region has 15 residues. The germline V gene encodes CDR1 SGHDT and CDR2 YYEEEE. V was trimmed by 4 bases and J by 0 bases, leaving 12 bases between them. With regard to this clone: Its target is not known.

Repertoires were generated with immunoSEQ multiplex PCR, while TCRdb's copy carries only in-frame clones and drops some. The table includes 45,000 or so clones, about 72% detected once. The sequence came from a human donor with chronic lymphocytic leukemia. This specimen was PBMCs, taken after 12 months of ibrutinib treatment. The chain couples TRBV5-6 to TRBJ2-3; D may be TRBD1 (6 bases). The CDR3 spells CASSAGTISTDTQYF. CDR3 nucleotide sequence: TGTGCCAGCAGCGCCGGGACAATAAGCACAGATACGCAGTATTTT.